The entry below describes one TCR beta chain. The germline V gene has CDR1 LNHDA and CDR2 SQIVND (reference sequence). Trimming stripped 5 bases from V and 8 bases from J, with 31 bases between. The CDR3 contains 19 residues. Here immunoSEQ multiplex PCR was the method, and the copy in TCRdb shows in-frame clones only, minus some. Of about 89,000 clones listed, more than 75% are singletons. This specimen belongs to a study of control samples from healthy donors and cancer patients. V and J are TRBV19 and TRBJ2-1, with D possibly TRBD2 on 5 matching bases. The source is a man aged 25-40 years in good health. The sample comprised blood. This chain's CDR3 is CASSPSGISASRRVYEQFF. The CDR3 DNA reads as TGTGCCAGTAGTCCATCGGGGATTAGTGCCTCGCGGCGGGTCTATGAGCAGTTCTTC.